A selection of T cell receptor beta chains follows, all from one sample in a study of OX40 agonist ivuxolimab in advanced cancers. TCRdb's copy holds only in-frame clones and misses some; the assay was immunoSEQ multiplex PCR. The sample lists under 150,000 clones, 90% occurring once. The material sequenced was CD4+ or CD8+ T cells sorted from blood, taken in a trial of the OX40 agonist ivuxolimab. The receptors were sampled from an adult with an advanced solid tumor such as melanoma, head and neck, liver or kidney cancer. CDR3s include the opening cysteine and the closing phenylalanine or tryptophan.

>TRBV7-9
CASSLDGITGELFF
>TRBV28
CASIGPDRGAYEQYF
>TRBV27
CASSLEGLAASQQYF
>TRBV28
CASSLGGKPQHF
>TRBV28
CASPPREGGSYEQFF
>TRBV19
CASSIAGVSEKLFF
>TRBV11-2
CASSSDRVDEQFF
>TRBV4-2
CASSQVITAGGIVYEQYF
>TRBV7-9
CASSLAPAIHEQFF
>TRBV18
CASSPEQGGTYEQYF
>TRBV6-5
CASRDEGGNYGYTF
>TRBV2
CASSAAGDGEQFF
>TRBV28
CATNDAFF
>TRBV21-1
CASSALDRTSYGYTF
>TRBV4-3
CASSHSDRVDYGYTF
>TRBV23-1
CASRGPKTLVNTEAFF
>TRBV28
CASSLSSGEQYF
>TRBV7-3
CASSSGGPETQYF
>TRBV6-1
CASSESLDYEQYF
>TRBV7-3
CASSPPGTPYNEQFF
>TRBV5-8
CASSFVGSETQYF
>TRBV30
CAWTRDRGDQPQHF
>TRBV4-3
CASSQDSGDRPYSNQPQHF
>TRBV28
CASSRTGELKYF
>TRBV27
CASSLFGRGEKLFF
>TRBV18
CASSPSEGIYGYTF
>TRBV6-5
CASSTYPTDTQYF
>TRBV27
CASSLRPLNQPQHF
>TRBV27
CASHFIYPGAQWHEQYF
>TRBV27
CASSPRPGGETQYF
>TRBV27
CASSPWGQGGLAFF
>TRBV18
CASSALQGPSGNEQFF
>TRBV5-8
CASRYGLDTQYF
>TRBV18
CASSPSSGMQETQYF
>TRBV5-1
CASSPYSGFQETQYF
>TRBV19
CASSIGTELNYGYTF